The 27 T cell receptor beta chains presented below share a single source sample, sequenced in a study of graft-versus-host responses after intestinal transplantation. TCRdb's copy holds only in-frame clones and misses some; the assay was immunoSEQ multiplex PCR. The sample has tens of thousands of clones; about 90% are singletons. The material sequenced was PBMCs, taken 98 days after intestinal transplantation. These receptors originate from a human patient who received an intestinal transplant, so some T cells may come from the graft donor.

The chain links TRBV13 to TRBJ2-3; 13 positions match TRBD2. Germline CDR1 reads PRHDT; CDR2 reads FYEKMQ (reference sequence). The CDR3 loop spans 18 amino acids. Trimming at V came to 5 bases and at J to 2 bases, leaving 10 bases not matched to a gene. The CDR3 sequence: CASSPAGTSGEYTDTQYF. The CDR3, as DNA: TGTGCCAGCAGCCCCGCCGGGACTAGCGGGGAATACACAGATACGCAGTATTTT.

This chain links TRBV19 with TRBJ2-5; possibly TRBD1 or TRBD2 for D (5 bases each). The CDR3 sequence is 13 residues long. Trimming took 3 bases from V and 5 from J, leaving 10 bases between them. The V gene's germline CDR1 is LNHDA and CDR2 SQIVND (reference sequence). The CDR3 DNA reads TGTGCCAGTAGTATCAGGGACGGGGAGACCCAGTACTTC. Protein sequence: CASSIRDGETQYF.

The chain has TRBV5-6 and TRBJ2-7; D is unresolved. CDR1 is SGHDT, CDR2 YYEEEE, per germline. CDR3 size: 13 residues. The ends were cut back, 7 bases at V and 0 bases at J, with 11 bases in the middle. The CDR3: CASGLLSSYEQYF. Here the CDR3 DNA reads TGTGCCAGCGGCCTGTTGAGCTCCTACGAGCAGTACTTC.

This chain joins TRBV7-9 and TRBJ2-7; no clear D gene. Germline CDR1 reads SEHNR; CDR2 reads FQNEAQ (reference sequence). V was shortened by 1 base and J by 0 bases, with 7 bases between the two germline ends. The CDR3 is made up of 14 amino acids. Here the CDR3 reads CASSLESLSYEQYF. CDR3 in DNA: TGTGCCAGCAGCTTAGAGTCCCTCTCCTACGAGCAGTACTTC.

A note on this clone: A junction boundary mismatches the germline segment, possibly from a read error. This rearrangement joins TRBV5-4 to TRBJ1-2, with D possibly TRBD1 on 5 matching bases. Germline assignment: CDR1 SGHNT and CDR2 YYREEE (reference sequence). CDR3 length: 9 amino acids. The CDR3: CAIQGPLPF. Written as DNA, the CDR3 is TGTGCCATCCAGGGCCCCTTGCCCTTC.

V usage is TRBV6-5 and J usage is TRBJ2-7, with 13 bases aligning to TRBD2. Germline V gives CDR1 MNHEY, CDR2 SVGAGI. V trimming: 4 bases; J trimming: 9 bases; junction bases outside the gene matches: 12. The CDR3 runs 16 residues. CDR3 DNA sequence: TGTGCCAGCAGTTCCTGGACTAGCGGGAGCCCGGGAGTGCAGTACTTC. As protein: CASSSWTSGSPGVQYF.

This rearrangement joins TRBV29-1 to TRBJ2-3; tentative D call: TRBD2 (6 bases). The CDR3 sequence is 13 residues long. Germline-derived CDR1 and CDR2 are SQVTM and ANQGSEA. Trimming removed 4 bases from V and 4 bases from J, with 12 bases in between. The CDR3 here is CSVGGGNADTQYF. The CDR3 region has the DNA TGCAGCGTTGGGGGCGGGAACGCAGATACGCAGTATTTT.

The chain carries TRBV29-1 and TRBJ2-3; no definite D call. Germline V CDR1 and CDR2: SQVTM, ANQGSEA. The CDR3 is 13 residues long. Trimming stripped 3 bases from V and 3 bases from J, with 10 bases between. CDR3 sequence: CSVDQAYTDTQYF. CDR3 DNA: TGCAGCGTTGATCAAGCGTATACAGATACGCAGTATTTT.

The chain couples TRBV15 to TRBJ2-7, with D possibly TRBD1 on 6 matching bases. The CDR3 loop spans 14 amino acids. Trimming stripped 5 bases from V and 0 bases from J, with 11 bases between. Per the germline V gene, CDR1 is LNHNV and CDR2 is YYDKDF (reference sequence). The CDR3 DNA is TGTGCCACCAGCGTTGGGGGCTTCTCCTACGAGCAGTACTTC. It encodes CATSVGGFSYEQYF.

The chain is built from TRBV30 and TRBJ2-5, with D unresolved. The ends were cut back, 6 bases at V and 0 bases at J, with 2 bases in the middle. The CDR3 sequence is 10 residues long. Germline CDR1 is GTSNPN and CDR2 is SVGIG (reference sequence). DNA for the CDR3: TGTGCCTGCCACCAAGAGACCCAGTACTTC. Translating gives CACHQETQYF.

V usage is TRBV5-1 and J usage is TRBJ2-7, with 8 positions matching TRBD2. With V trimmed by 2 bases and J by 2 bases, 6 bases remained unmatched. The CDR3 has 15 amino acids. The germline V gene has CDR1 SGHRS and CDR2 YFSETQ. The CDR3: CASSFRAGDAYEQYF. As DNA, the CDR3 is TGCGCCAGCAGCTTTCGAGCGGGGGATGCCTACGAGCAGTACTTC.

In its sample, this clone was seen once. The chain has TRBV27 and TRBJ2-7; no definite D call. Per the germline V gene, CDR1 is MNHEY and CDR2 is SMNVEV (reference sequence). The ends were cut back, 8 bases at V and 5 bases at J, with 16 bases in the middle. The CDR3 has 13 amino acids. CDR3 nucleotide sequence: TGTGCCAGCCCCCGCGCCCCCCCCCACGAGCAGTACTTC. Translation gives CASPRAPPHEQYF.

This chain joins TRBV2 and TRBJ1-1, with unresolved D. The CDR3 has 14 amino acids. V was trimmed by 3 bases and J by 1 base, leaving 9 bases between them. Germline V gives CDR1 SNHLY, CDR2 FYNNEI. The CDR3 region has the DNA TGTGCCAGCAGTGACTTCCAAGGGAACACTGAAGCTTTCTTT. This encodes CASSDFQGNTEAFF.

The V gene is TRBV30, the J gene TRBJ1-1; 11 bases line up with TRBD1. With V trimmed by 3 bases and J by 0 bases, 9 bases remained unmatched. In germline, CDR1 is GTSNPN, CDR2 SVGIG (reference sequence). CDR3 length equals 17 residues. CDR3 coding DNA: TGTGCCTGGAGGACGGACAGGGGGCGAGGGGTGAACACTGAAGCTTTCTTT. This gives the protein CAWRTDRGRGVNTEAFF.

This chain links TRBV10-3 with TRBJ1-3; D uncertain. This CDR3 has 18 residues. Per germline, CDR1 ENHRY and CDR2 SYGVKD. V lost 0 bases, J lost 0 bases, and 15 bases lay in between. In DNA form, the CDR3 reads TGTGCCATCAGTGAGTCGTTGGCCGCCACATACTCTGGAAACACCATATATTTT. This codes for CAISESLAATYSGNTIYF.

This chain connects TRBV7-6 to TRBJ1-1; D gene unclear. Per germline, CDR1 SGHVS and CDR2 FNYEAQ. Deletions cut 5 bases from V and 1 base from J, with 11 bases between. The CDR3 has 14 residues. The DNA of the CDR3 is TGTGCCAGCAGCGACCCCCGGTCGAACACTGAAGCTTTCTTT. This sequence encodes CASSDPRSNTEAFF.

The gene calls are TRBV7-6 and TRBJ1-1; maybe TRBD1 (5 bases). V shed 5 bases and J shed 4 bases, with 14 bases lying between them. Per the germline V gene, CDR1 is SGHVS and CDR2 is FNYEAQ. The CDR3 spans 14 residues. The CDR3 here is CASSPQGAITEAFF. For the CDR3, the DNA is TGTGCCAGCAGCCCTCAGGGAGCTATCACTGAAGCTTTCTTT.

With respect to this clone: One end of the junction is discordant with germline, which a read error may explain. Other DNA sequences within the sample encode an identical CDR3. The rearrangement links TRBV7-9 to TRBJ2-2; D not certain. This CDR3 is 13 amino acids long. Per germline, CDR1 SEHNR and CDR2 FQNEAQ (reference sequence). The CDR3 reads CASSTENTGELFF. As DNA, the CDR3 is TGTGCCAGCAGCACCGAGAACACTGGGGAGCTGTTTTTT.

This clone was counted a single time. The J gene is TRBJ2-3, the V gene TRBV5-1; no clear D gene. V was cut by 1 base and J by 0 bases, with 9 bases left in between. Per the germline V gene, CDR1 is SGHRS and CDR2 is YFSETQ. The length of the CDR3 is 15 residues. CDR3 residues: CASSLWGTSTDTQYF. The CDR3 region has the DNA TGCGCCAGCAGCTTGTGGGGTACGAGCACAGATACGCAGTATTTT.

This chain uses TRBV5-4 with TRBJ2-5; D is undetermined. Germline V gene lookup returns CDR1 SGHNT and CDR2 YYREEE (reference sequence). This CDR3 spans 13 amino acids. Trimming cost V 5 bases and J 0 bases, with 8 bases left between them. CDR3 sequence reads: CASSDGDQETQYF. CDR3 bases: TGTGCCAGCAGTGATGGAGACCAAGAGACCCAGTACTTC.

This clone was found once. This chain connects TRBV2 to TRBJ2-5; 8 bases agree with TRBD2. This CDR3 region has 13 residues. With V trimmed by 6 bases and J by 7 bases, 7 bases remained unmatched. The germline V gene has CDR1 SNHLY and CDR2 FYNNEI. CDR3 sequence reads: CASSGGGKGTQYF. CDR3 coding DNA: TGTGCCAGCAGCGGCGGGGGGAAAGGGACCCAGTACTTC.

The CDR3 region is CASSLAMGPADTQYF. CDR3 DNA sequence: TGTGCCAGCAGCTTGGCCATGGGTCCCGCAGATACGCAGTATTTT. V usage is TRBV5-6 and J usage is TRBJ2-3; no clear D. The V gene lost 0 bases and the J gene lost 4 bases, with 12 bases spanning the gap. The CDR3 has 15 amino acids. The germline gives CDR1 SGHDT, CDR2 YYEEEE.

This clone appeared once. The chain's CDR3 is CASSSRLTSGGYEQYF. The CDR3 bases are TGTGCCAGCAGCTCACGTTTGACTAGCGGGGGATACGAGCAGTACTTC. The gene calls are TRBV11-3 and TRBJ2-7; 12 bases align to TRBD2. The germline CDR1 and CDR2 sequences are SGHNT and YENEEA. Trimming removed 4 bases from V and 4 bases from J; junction bases left unmatched: 8. The CDR3 is 16 amino acids. Based on the CDR3 plus reference TRBV11-3 and TRBJ2-7, the full variable domain is EAGVVQSPRYKIIEKKQPVAFWCNPISGHNTLYWYLQNLGQGPELLIRYENEEAVDDSQLPKDRFSAERLKGVDSTLKIQPAELGDSAVYLCASSSRLTSGGYEQYFGPGTRLTVT.

The chain combines TRBV5-6 with TRBJ2-5, with 13 bases matching TRBD2. V was pared by 4 bases and J by 1 base, with 4 bases of the junction left unmatched. This CDR3 comprises 16 residues. Germline CDR1 reads SGHDT; CDR2 reads YYEEEE. The CDR3 reads CASSPGLAGAQETQYF. The CDR3 coding sequence is TGTGCCAGCAGCCCTGGACTAGCGGGGGCCCAAGAGACCCAGTACTTC.

The chain is built from TRBV28 and TRBJ1-5, with 7 bases identical to TRBD1. CDR3 length: 14 amino acids. CDR1 and CDR2 from the germline V gene are MDHEN and SYDVKM. V gave up 7 bases and J gave up 3 bases; unmatched junction bases: 6. CDR3 in DNA: TGTGCCAGCAAAAGGGACAGCCTCAATCAGCCCCAGCATTTT. It encodes CASKRDSLNQPQHF.

Only one count was recorded for this clone. The chain is built from TRBV10-1 and TRBJ2-2; no clear D. Trimming took off 6 bases at V and 1 base at J, with 12 bases between the two ends. Germline values: CDR1 WNHNN, CDR2 SYGVQD (reference sequence). The length of the CDR3 is 15 residues. CDR3 sequence (DNA): TGCGCCAGCAGCCAAGAGGCGCTGAACACCGGGGAGCTGTTTTTT. This sequence encodes CASSQEALNTGELFF.

This clone was counted once. The sample has other DNA sequences that encode this CDR3 too. The V call is TRBV6-4, the J call TRBJ2-3, with TRBD2 identical over 11 bases. The germline V gene encodes CDR1 MRHNA and CDR2 SNTAGT. The junction had 0 bases not matched to a gene; V was cut back by 0 bases and J by 4 bases. This CDR3 has 15 amino acids. CDR3 nucleotide sequence: TGTGCCAGCAGTGACTCACTAGCGGGAGCAGATACGCAGTATTTT. Its translation is CASSDSLAGADTQYF.